These 28 T cell receptor beta chains originate from one sample sequenced in a study of blood T cell repertoires in COVID-19. Libraries were prepared by immunoSEQ multiplex PCR; TCRdb keeps only in-frame clonotypes and omits some of them. The data contain about 64,000 clones, approximately 79% of them seen just once; the ten biggest clones take up around a tenth. The source material was peripheral blood. Receptors were obtained from a human donor in a cohort sampled during active COVID-19.

V is TRBV6-2 or TRBV6-3 and J is TRBJ2-3, with 9 positions matching TRBD2. The CDR3 consists of 16 residues. V lost 3 bases and J lost 6; bases outside the gene matches: 10. Germline V gene sequence: CDR1 MNHEY, CDR2 SVGEGT. The CDR3 region is CASSYLAGRFADTQYF. In nucleotides, the CDR3 is TGTGCCAGCAGTTATCTAGCGGGAAGGTTTGCTGATACGCAGTATTTT.

This clone was seen a few times. This chain uses TRBV3-1 (or the pseudogene TRBV3-2) with TRBJ2-1; TRBD2 matches 8 bases. The CDR3 loop spans 15 amino acids. The J segment lost 7 bases and the V segment lost 6 bases, leaving 11 bases of the junction unmatched. Per germline, CDR1 LGHDT and CDR2 YNNKEL (reference sequence). The CDR3 is CASSRLASLGNEQFF. DNA for the CDR3: TGTGCCAGCAGTCGACTAGCGTCGCTTGGGAATGAGCAGTTCTTC.

This rearrangement joins TRBV5-6 to TRBJ2-7, with 10 bases fitting TRBD1. The CDR3 consists of 19 residues. Germline CDR1 reads SGHDT; CDR2 reads YYEEEE. The junction had 17 bases not matched to a gene; V was cut back by 0 bases and J by 5 bases. The CDR3 DNA sequence: TGTGCCAGCAGCTTGGGGGTAGGGACCTTGGGACAGGGGAGGCACGAGCAGTACTTC. Translating gives CASSLGVGTLGQGRHEQYF. Together with reference TRBV5-6 and TRBJ2-7, the CDR3 gives the full variable domain: DAGVTQSPTHLIKTRGQQVTLRCSPKSGHDTVSWYQQALGQGPQFIFQYYEEEERQRGNFPDRFSGHQFPNYSSELNVNALLLGDSALYLCASSLGVGTLGQGRHEQYFGPGTRLTVT.

The chain links TRBV19 to TRBJ1-1, with a weak D call TRBD1 (6 bases). Germline V gives CDR1 LNHDA, CDR2 SQIVND (reference sequence). The CDR3 is 15 amino acids. Trimming removed 2 bases from V and 1 base from J, with 11 bases in between. CDR3 nucleotides: TGTGCCAGTAGTATAACAGGGAATCCGAACACTGAAGCTTTCTTT. It is translated as CASSITGNPNTEAFF.

The chain has TRBV7-2 and TRBJ1-1, with D maybe TRBD1 (6 bases). V was shortened by 5 bases and J by 1 base, with 8 bases between the two germline ends. Germline values: CDR1 SGHTA, CDR2 FQGNSA. CDR3 length: 13 amino acids. CDR3 DNA: TGTGCCAGCAGCAAGGGACAGAACACTGAAGCTTTCTTT. Protein sequence: CASSKGQNTEAFF.

This clone occurred a few times. The CDR3: CATETSGRPTDTQYF. DNA of the CDR3: TGTGCCACGGAGACTAGCGGGAGACCCACAGATACGCAGTATTTT. The chain combines TRBV24-1 with TRBJ2-3, with 12 nucleotides matching TRBD2. The CDR3 totals 15 residues. The V gene end was trimmed by 10 bases and the J gene end by 2 bases; junction bases not matched to a gene: 6. Looked up from germline, CDR1 is KGHDR and CDR2 is SFDVKD.

The CDR3 DNA reads as TGTGCCAGCAGCCAGGGGAGGATCGACAGGGCCTACGAGCAGTACTTC. Protein product: CASSQGRIDRAYEQYF. The chain couples TRBV3-1 (or the pseudogene TRBV3-2) to TRBJ2-7; D is possibly TRBD1 (7 bases). The CDR3 runs to 16 residues. Germline V gene sequence: CDR1 LGHDT, CDR2 YNNKEL (reference sequence). The V end was cut by 3 bases, the J end by 2 bases, with 17 bases between.

The J gene is TRBJ2-2, the V gene TRBV6-4; 10 bases fit TRBD1. CDR3 length equals 13 residues. V was clipped by 6 bases and J by 5 bases; unmatched bases: 0. Per the germline V gene, CDR1 is MRHNA and CDR2 is SNTAGT. CDR3 sequence reads: CASRGQGTGELFF. The CDR3 nucleotides are TGTGCCAGCAGGGGACAGGGGACCGGGGAGCTGTTTTTT.

The chain is built from TRBV7-2 and TRBJ1-1, with 10 bases identical to TRBD1. Trimming removed 5 bases from V and 6 bases from J; junction bases left unmatched: 6. Per the germline V gene, CDR1 is SGHTA and CDR2 is FQGNSA. This CDR3 has 14 amino acids. The CDR3 nucleotides are TGTGCCAGCAGCACCCGGACAGGGGGGGCTGAAGCTTTCTTT. Its protein is CASSTRTGGAEAFF.

The chain uses TRBV2 and TRBJ1-5, with unresolved D. V was pared by 4 bases and J by 0 bases, with 10 bases between. The length of the CDR3 is 15 residues. Germline values: CDR1 SNHLY, CDR2 FYNNEI. The DNA for the CDR3 is TGTGCCAGCAGTGGCACGGGTAATAGCAATCAGCCCCAGCATTTT. Protein: CASSGTGNSNQPQHF.

The chain recombines TRBV11-2 with TRBJ2-6; D possibly corresponds to TRBD2 (6 bases). Trimming cost V 5 bases and J 3 bases, with 17 bases left between them. The germline CDR1 and CDR2 sequences are SGHAT and FQNNGV. The CDR3 contains 17 residues. The CDR3 loop is CASSPLGGGIGANVLTF. The CDR3 coding sequence is TGTGCCAGCAGCCCACTGGGGGGAGGAATTGGGGCCAACGTCCTGACTTTC.

This clone was observed once. This sequence joins TRBV28 and TRBJ1-6; 9 bases are shared with TRBD1. The CDR3 length is 15 residues. Germline CDR1 reads MDHEN; CDR2 reads SYDVKM. Germline trimming cut 5 bases from V and 9 bases from J; bases unmatched to any gene: 8. The CDR3 reads CASSMDRGGGSPLHF. Written as DNA, the CDR3 is TGTGCCAGCAGTATGGACAGGGGCGGAGGTTCACCCCTCCACTTT. Variable domain in full (rest from reference TRBV28 and TRBJ1-6): DVKVTQSSRYLVKRTGEKVFLECVQDMDHENMFWYRQDPGLGLRLIYFSYDVKMKEKGDIPEGYSVSREKKERFSLILESASTNQTSMYLCASSMDRGGGSPLHFGNGTRLTVT.

The V call is TRBV5-4, the J call TRBJ1-1, with 8 bases matching TRBD1. Unmatched junction bases numbered 12, after V lost 4 bases and J lost 10 bases. Germline V CDR1 and CDR2: SGHNT, YYREEE (reference sequence). CDR3 length: 14 amino acids. The CDR3 spells CASSLGDRQQGAFF. The DNA of the CDR3 is TGTGCCAGCAGCCTGGGGGACAGGCAACAGGGAGCTTTCTTT. The full variable domain, its missing parts supplied by reference TRBV5-4 and TRBJ1-1, is ETGVTQSPTHLIKTRGQQVTLRCSSQSGHNTVSWYQQALGQGPQFIFQYYREEENGRGNFPPRFSGLQFPNYSSELNVNALELDDSALYLCASSLGDRQQGAFFGQGTRLTVV.

On this clone itself: The sample carries other DNA sequences with the same CDR3. V and J are TRBV4-3 and TRBJ2-4; D is perhaps TRBD2 (5 bases). The V gene's germline CDR1 is LGHNA and CDR2 YSLEER. V lost 0 bases and J 0 bases, leaving 12 bases between the germline ends. CDR3 length equals 17 residues. The CDR3: CASSQDSGSGAKNIQYF. Written as DNA, the CDR3 is TGCGCCAGCAGCCAAGACAGTGGGAGTGGAGCCAAAAACATTCAGTACTTC.

V is TRBV19 and J is TRBJ2-1, with TRBD2 matching 11 bases. J lost 10 bases, V lost 5 bases, and 13 bases had no gene match. This CDR3 comprises 16 residues. Germline V lookup: CDR1 LNHDA, CDR2 SQIVND (reference sequence). The CDR3 DNA reads as TGTGCCAGTAGTTTAGGGCTTAGCGGGAGGGCCGGGGAGCAGTTCTTC. Encoded protein: CASSLGLSGRAGEQFF.

The rearrangement links TRBV27 to TRBJ2-1; D may be TRBD1 (5 bases). V lost 6 bases to trimming and J lost 2 bases, with 5 bases between them. There are 12 residues in the CDR3. CDR1 and CDR2 from the germline V gene are MNHEY and SMNVEV (reference sequence). CDR3 sequence reads: CASRTAYNEQFF. CDR3 sequence (DNA): TGTGCCAGCAGGACAGCCTACAATGAGCAGTTCTTC.

The chain is built from TRBV5-4 and TRBJ1-6, with TRBD1 as a possible D gene (5 bases). Germline CDR1 is SGHNT and CDR2 is YYREEE (reference sequence). V was trimmed by 1 base and J by 5 bases, leaving 10 bases between them. This CDR3 is built from 15 residues. The CDR3: CASSLRAGNNSPLHF. Here the CDR3 DNA reads TGTGCCAGCAGCTTGCGGGCAGGGAATAATTCACCCCTCCACTTT. The full variable domain, rest sourced from reference TRBV5-4 and TRBJ1-6, is ETGVTQSPTHLIKTRGQQVTLRCSSQSGHNTVSWYQQALGQGPQFIFQYYREEENGRGNFPPRFSGLQFPNYSSELNVNALELDDSALYLCASSLRAGNNSPLHFGNGTRLTVT.

The J gene is TRBJ2-2, the V gene TRBV4-1; TRBD1 matches 7 bases. In germline, CDR1 is MGHRA, CDR2 YSYEKL. The CDR3 is made up of 14 amino acids. J lost 5 bases, V lost 4 bases, and 4 bases had no gene match. CDR3 DNA sequence: TGCGCCAGCAGCCGGTTCAGGGGGACCGGGGAGCTGTTTTTT. Translated: CASSRFRGTGELFF.

This clone was observed a single time. The genes are TRBV9 and TRBJ2-5, with 8 bases that match TRBD2. Germline V gene sequence: CDR1 SGDLS, CDR2 YYNGEE. Unmatched junction bases numbered 9, after V lost 3 bases and J lost 5 bases. The CDR3 runs to 15 residues. The CDR3 region has the DNA TGTGCCAGCAGCGGCGGAGTAGCGGGATTTGAGACCCAGTACTTC. Encoded protein: CASSGGVAGFETQYF.

V and J are TRBV11-1 and TRBJ2-1; a weak D match, TRBD2 (5 bases). V shed 5 bases and J shed 0 bases, with 5 bases lying between them. Per the germline V gene, CDR1 is SGHAT and CDR2 is FQDESV (reference sequence). The CDR3 spans 13 residues. CDR3 DNA sequence: TGTGCCAGCAGCGGGAGCTCCTACAATGAGCAGTTCTTC. Translated: CASSGSSYNEQFF.

The chain recombines TRBV4-3 with TRBJ1-2, with a weak D call TRBD1 (5 bases). This CDR3 spans 13 amino acids. Deletions cut 1 base from V and 4 bases from J, with 7 bases between. Germline loops: CDR1 LGHNA, CDR2 YSLEER. CDR3 bases: TGCGCCAGCAGCCAAGTCGGGGGCTATGGCTACACCTTC. Translation: CASSQVGGYGYTF.

The J gene is TRBJ1-1, the V gene TRBV7-2, with D perhaps matching TRBD1 (6 bases). This CDR3 spans 16 amino acids. V was pared by 4 bases and J by 1 base, with 16 bases between. Per the germline V gene, CDR1 is SGHTA and CDR2 is FQGNSA. CDR3 amino acids: CASSSQPKTGNTEAFF. Written as DNA, the CDR3 is TGTGCCAGCAGCTCCCAACCCAAGACAGGGAACACTGAAGCTTTCTTT.

J is TRBJ2-1 and V is TRBV28, with 12 positions matching TRBD2. The CDR3 runs 22 residues. V lost 5 bases to trimming and J lost 2 bases; unmatched junction nucleotides: 22. In germline, CDR1 is MDHEN, CDR2 SYDVKM. The DNA of the CDR3 is TGTGCCAGCAGTCATGGTCTAGGACTAGCGGGATACGGAGCCTTAACCTACAATGAGCAGTTCTTC. This codes for CASSHGLGLAGYGALTYNEQFF.

This clone came up once. The chain links TRBV19 to TRBJ2-1, with 10 bases matching TRBD2. The germline gives CDR1 LNHDA, CDR2 SQIVND (reference sequence). The V gene end was trimmed by 5 bases and the J gene end by 8 bases; junction bases not matched to a gene: 9. This CDR3 contains 15 residues. The DNA for the CDR3 is TGTGCCAGTAGTTCCCCTAGCGGGAGTATCGATGAGCAGTTCTTC. This translates into CASSSPSGSIDEQFF.

The chain recombines TRBV28 with TRBJ2-5, with D possibly matching TRBD1 (6 bases). The germline gives CDR1 MDHEN, CDR2 SYDVKM. The CDR3 runs to 14 residues. Deletions cut 6 bases from V and 0 bases from J, with 11 bases between. In nucleotides, the CDR3 is TGTGCCAGCAGCGGTACAGGGTACCAAGAGACCCAGTACTTC. As protein: CASSGTGYQETQYF.

This clone has a handful of counts. The chain couples TRBV5-6 to TRBJ1-1; D gene ambiguous. V shed 1 base and J shed 1 base, with 5 bases lying between them. From germline, CDR1 is SGHDT and CDR2 YYEEEE. The CDR3 has 13 residues. The CDR3 sequence is CASSLTANTEAFF. Here the CDR3 DNA reads TGTGCCAGCAGCTTGACAGCGAACACTGAAGCTTTCTTT.

The V gene is TRBV29-1, the J gene TRBJ1-1, with D uncertain. The CDR3 runs to 15 residues. V dropped 0 bases and J dropped 7 bases, with 18 bases sitting between them. Per germline, CDR1 SQVTM and CDR2 ANQGSEA. The CDR3 spells CSVEDSRRVSVEAFF. CDR3 nucleotides: TGCAGCGTTGAAGATAGCCGGAGGGTGTCGGTTGAAGCTTTCTTT.

The chain has TRBV10-2 and TRBJ1-1; TRBD1 matches 8 bases. Germline trimming cut 7 bases from V and 5 bases from J; bases unmatched to any gene: 6. This CDR3 comprises 13 residues. The germline gives CDR1 WSHSY, CDR2 SAAADI. CDR3 region: CASKQTGGTEAFF. In DNA, the CDR3 is TGCGCCAGCAAACAAACAGGGGGGACTGAAGCTTTCTTT.